The next 5 T cell receptor beta chains were all read from a single sample in a study of siplizumab effects on memory and regulatory T cells. Repertoires were generated with immunoSEQ multiplex PCR, while TCRdb's copy carries only in-frame clones and drops some. The sample lists some 100,000 clones, 90% to 95% occurring once. Sequenced: Tregs sorted from blood. These receptors were taken from a human donor in good health.

This chain uses TRBV28 with TRBJ2-3; no clear D gene. CDR1 MDHEN and CDR2 SYDVKM come from the germline V gene. CDR3 length equals 12 residues. V dropped 5 bases and J dropped 6 bases, with 9 bases sitting between them. The CDR3 protein is CASSPAGDTQYF. CDR3 bases: TGTGCCAGCAGTCCCGCCGGCGATACGCAGTATTTT. The whole variable domain, remainder taken from reference TRBV28 and TRBJ2-3, is DVKVTQSSRYLVKRTGEKVFLECVQDMDHENMFWYRQDPGLGLRLIYFSYDVKMKEKGDIPEGYSVSREKKERFSLILESASTNQTSMYLCASSPAGDTQYFGPGTRLTVL.

The J gene is TRBJ2-1, the V gene TRBV7-6; D is unresolved. Trimming took 2 bases from V and 0 from J, leaving 11 bases between them. This CDR3 has 16 amino acids. Germline V gene lookup returns CDR1 SGHVS and CDR2 FNYEAQ. The CDR3 is CASSLKRTSSYNEQFF. DNA for the CDR3: TGTGCCAGCAGCTTAAAACGCACGAGCTCCTACAATGAGCAGTTCTTC.

The chain is built from TRBV19 and TRBJ1-5, with D possibly being TRBD1 (6 bases). The germline V gene encodes CDR1 LNHDA and CDR2 SQIVND (reference sequence). The V gene lost 4 bases and the J gene lost 9 bases, with 22 bases spanning the gap. This CDR3 has 16 residues. For the CDR3, the DNA is TGTGCCAGTAGTAGACAACAGGGTTCCAACCCCGGGCCCCAGCATTTT. Translation: CASSRQQGSNPGPQHF.

V and J are TRBV11-2 and TRBJ1-5, with a weak D call TRBD1 (6 bases). V lost 5 bases to trimming and J lost 5 bases, with 16 bases between them. The germline V gene has CDR1 SGHAT and CDR2 FQNNGV. The CDR3 extends over 15 amino acids. The CDR3 here is CASSPTYRVYQPQHF. The CDR3 DNA reads TGTGCCAGCAGCCCAACCTACAGGGTCTATCAGCCCCAGCATTTT.

The V and J genes are TRBV15 and TRBJ2-1; D could derive from TRBD1 or TRBD2 (5 bases each). Germline lookup yields CDR1 LNHNV and CDR2 YYDKDF (reference sequence). V dropped 5 bases and J dropped 10 bases, with 9 bases sitting between them. CDR3 length: 11 residues. The CDR3 sequence: CATSEWGEQFF. CDR3 DNA sequence: TGTGCCACCAGCGAGTGGGGGGAGCAGTTCTTC.